Listed below are T cell receptor beta chains from one sample, sequenced in a study of blood T cell repertoires in COVID-19. Sequencing was performed with immunoSEQ multiplex PCR; in TCRdb, only in-frame clones are kept and a portion is missing. The sample consists of about 86,000 clones, around 87% of them appearing once. Sequenced: peripheral blood. The receptors were sampled from a human donor in a cohort sampled during active COVID-19. Each CDR3 is given with its conserved first and last residue. D genes are given only for firm matches. Clone size, where shown, is once, few, many, or a class for clones that have expanded.

size | J | V | D | DNA | CDR3
few | TRBJ1-5 | TRBV6-6 | TRBD1 | TGTGCCAGCAGTCCGGACAGGGACAATCAGCCCCAGCATTTT | CASSPDRDNQPQHF
NA | TRBJ1-4 | TRBV7-9 | NA | TGTGCCAGCAGCCCTCCTACCCGACAGATTGCAACTAATGAAAAACTGTTTTTT | CASSPPTRQIATNEKLFF
NA | TRBJ2-1 | TRBV7-9 | NA | TGTGCCAGCAGCCCCCTTAGCTCCTACAATGAGCAGTTCTTC | CASSPLSSYNEQFF
NA | TRBJ1-1 | TRBV5-6 | NA | TGTGCCAGCAGCTGGCGGGAGACGAACACTGAAGCTTTCTTT | CASSWRETNTEAFF
once | TRBJ2-7 | TRBV5-1 | NA | TGCGCCAGCCAGTCCGGACACTACGAGCAGTACTTC | CASQSGHYEQYF
NA | TRBJ2-3 | TRBV9 | NA | TGTGCCAGCAGGGCTAGTGGTACAGATACGCAGTATTTT | CASRASGTDTQYF
NA | TRBJ2-1 | TRBV19 | TRBD1 | TGTGCCAGTGCTAGGGGGGACAGGAGCAATGAGCAGTTCTTC | CASARGDRSNEQFF
NA | TRBJ2-5 | TRBV13 | TRBD1 | TGTGCCAGCAGCTCCCGGACAGGGGACGAGACCCAGTACTTC | CASSSRTGDETQYF
NA | TRBJ2-1 | TRBV5-4 | TRBD1 | TGTGCCAGCAGCTTAGCACAGGGGGCGAGTGAGCAGTTCTTC | CASSLAQGASEQFF
NA | TRBJ2-5 | TRBV6-1 | TRBD1 | TGTGCCAGCAGTGAATACAGGGGCCCGGAGACCCAGTACTTC | CASSEYRGPETQYF
NA | TRBJ1-2 | TRBV5-1 | TRBD1 | TGCGCCAGCAGCTCGGGGACAGGGGGCTATGGCTACACCTTC | CASSSGTGGYGYTF
NA | TRBJ1-2 | TRBV7-9 | TRBD1 | TGTGCCAGCAGCTTTCCCGGGACAGGGGGCTATGGCTACACCTTC | CASSFPGTGGYGYTF
NA | TRBJ1-6 | TRBV5-8 | TRBD1 | TGTGCCAGCAGCCTGGACAGGGGAAATTCACCCCTCCACTTT | CASSLDRGNSPLHF
NA | TRBJ1-6 | TRBV10-1 | NA | TGCGCCAGCAGTGGGCAGGGGAATTCACCCCTCCACTTT | CASSGQGNSPLHF
NA | TRBJ1-1 | TRBV12-3/TRBV12-4 | TRBD1 | TGTGCCAGCAGCCCCGGACAGGACACTGAAGCTTTCTTT | CASSPGQDTEAFF
NA | TRBJ2-3 | TRBV18 | TRBD1 | TGTGCCAGCTCAAGGGACAGCCCTACGCAGTATTTT | CASSRDSPTQYF
NA | TRBJ1-3 | TRBV6-1 | NA | TGTGCCAGCAGTGATGGAGGGGGAAACACCATATATTTT | CASSDGGGNTIYF
once | TRBJ2-7 | TRBV28 | TRBD1 | TGTGCCAGCAGGGGAGTCCGGGACAGTACCTACGAGCAGTACTTC | CASRGVRDSTYEQYF
NA | TRBJ1-1 | TRBV3-1/TRBV3-2 | NA | TGTGCCAGCAGCTCCGGGGGTGACAACACTGAAGCTTTCTTT | CASSSGGDNTEAFF
NA | TRBJ2-2 | TRBV6-5 | NA | TGTGCCAGCGAGGGGAACACCGGGGAGCTGTTTTTT | CASEGNTGELFF
NA | TRBJ2-2 | TRBV7-2 | NA | TGTGCCAGCAGCCAGGGACTCGTGGCCGGGGAGCTGTTTTTT | CASSQGLVAGELFF
NA | TRBJ1-1 | TRBV7-2 | TRBD1 | TGTGCCAGCAGCGTTGGACAGGGGCCGCTAGGTGAAGCTTTCTTT | CASSVGQGPLGEAFF